The clone carrying this T cell receptor (beta chain) was detected once. Antigen unknown. Donors were systemically healthy Caucasian individuals from Russia aged roughly 6 to 90 years. Isolation recovered at least 6 million PBMCs from every sample. The data were obtained in a study of blood T cells in healthy people across ages. Broader study findings: As naive T cell percentage varied, TCR beta diversity correlated strongly with it.

Primed by a sample-barcoded 5' primer and a J-beta primer mix, a second PCR proceeded for 7 to 11 cycles. One entry per CDR3 protein, called by TCRdb with MiXCR from the 5' RACE reads. The sample consists of 1.5 million to 2 million distinct CDR3 sequences, just under 50% of them appearing once. The V and J ends lost 4 bases and 0 bases respectively, with 13 bases between them. Germline loops: CDR1 SEHNR, CDR2 FQNEAQ (reference sequence). The CDR3 is 16 amino acids. The rearrangement uses TRBV7-9 and TRBJ2-4, with a tentative D call TRBD2 (5 bases). Sequenced material: blood. The sequence derives from a woman in her thirties or forties in good health. CDR3 coding DNA: TGTGCCAGCAGCTCCCCTCTGGCGGGAGCCAAAAACATTCAGTACTTC. Its protein is CASSSPLAGAKNIQYF.